The rows below give T cell receptor beta chains drawn from one sample of a study of blood T cell repertoires in COVID-19. The table came from immunoSEQ multiplex PCR; TCRdb's copy has only in-frame clones and leaves some out. The sample holds around 300,000 clones; roughly nine tenths are singletons and the top ten take under 3%. The specimen was PBMCs or T cells enriched from blood (not recorded which). These receptors were taken from a woman under 30 who had recovered from COVID-19. The CDR3 runs from the conserved cysteine through the conserved F or W. The D gene is left open where the match is weak.

v_call	j_call	d_call	cdr3_length	cdr3_nt	cdr3_aa
TRBV10-2	TRBJ1-5	.	13	TGCGCCAGCAGCGAACAGGGAGCTCAGCCCCAGCATTTT	CASSEQGAQPQHF
TRBV28	TRBJ2-5	.	14	TGTGCCAGCAGTGGTTACAGGGAACAAGAGACCCAGTACTTC	CASSGYREQETQYF
TRBV27	TRBJ1-5	TRBD1	15	TGTGCCAGCAGTTTATCTACAGGGGCAAGTCAGCCCCAGCATTTT	CASSLSTGASQPQHF
TRBV18	TRBJ2-3	.	15	TGTGCCAGCTCACCACGGGGAGGAGCGGCAGATACGCAGTATTTT	CASSPRGGAADTQYF
TRBV27	TRBJ1-5	.	14	TGTGCCAGCAGAAATACAGGTGGCAATCAGCCCCAGCATTTT	CASRNTGGNQPQHF
TRBV12-3/TRBV12-4	TRBJ1-2	TRBD1	13	TGTGCCAGCAGGGGGACAGGGGCCAGTGGCTACACCTTC	CASRGTGASGYTF
TRBV5-1	TRBJ1-2	.	13	TGCGCCAGCAGCTTTGAGGAGAACTATGGCTACACCTTC	CASSFEENYGYTF
TRBV6-1	TRBJ2-4	.	14	TGTGCCAGCAGTGAAAACCGGTCACCCGGCATTCAGTACTTC	CASSENRSPGIQYF
TRBV4-1	TRBJ2-3	.	14	TGCGCCAGCAGCCCCAACCTCCGGGCAGATACGCAGTATTTT	CASSPNLRADTQYF
TRBV25-1	TRBJ2-5	.	13	TGTGCCAGCGCCGCAGGGAACGAAGAGACCCAGTACTTC	CASAAGNEETQYF
TRBV21-1	TRBJ2-3	.	18	TGTGCCAGCAGCAAAAAAAATCGCGTACAGGGGGTAACAGATACGCAGTATTTT	CASSKKNRVQGVTDTQYF